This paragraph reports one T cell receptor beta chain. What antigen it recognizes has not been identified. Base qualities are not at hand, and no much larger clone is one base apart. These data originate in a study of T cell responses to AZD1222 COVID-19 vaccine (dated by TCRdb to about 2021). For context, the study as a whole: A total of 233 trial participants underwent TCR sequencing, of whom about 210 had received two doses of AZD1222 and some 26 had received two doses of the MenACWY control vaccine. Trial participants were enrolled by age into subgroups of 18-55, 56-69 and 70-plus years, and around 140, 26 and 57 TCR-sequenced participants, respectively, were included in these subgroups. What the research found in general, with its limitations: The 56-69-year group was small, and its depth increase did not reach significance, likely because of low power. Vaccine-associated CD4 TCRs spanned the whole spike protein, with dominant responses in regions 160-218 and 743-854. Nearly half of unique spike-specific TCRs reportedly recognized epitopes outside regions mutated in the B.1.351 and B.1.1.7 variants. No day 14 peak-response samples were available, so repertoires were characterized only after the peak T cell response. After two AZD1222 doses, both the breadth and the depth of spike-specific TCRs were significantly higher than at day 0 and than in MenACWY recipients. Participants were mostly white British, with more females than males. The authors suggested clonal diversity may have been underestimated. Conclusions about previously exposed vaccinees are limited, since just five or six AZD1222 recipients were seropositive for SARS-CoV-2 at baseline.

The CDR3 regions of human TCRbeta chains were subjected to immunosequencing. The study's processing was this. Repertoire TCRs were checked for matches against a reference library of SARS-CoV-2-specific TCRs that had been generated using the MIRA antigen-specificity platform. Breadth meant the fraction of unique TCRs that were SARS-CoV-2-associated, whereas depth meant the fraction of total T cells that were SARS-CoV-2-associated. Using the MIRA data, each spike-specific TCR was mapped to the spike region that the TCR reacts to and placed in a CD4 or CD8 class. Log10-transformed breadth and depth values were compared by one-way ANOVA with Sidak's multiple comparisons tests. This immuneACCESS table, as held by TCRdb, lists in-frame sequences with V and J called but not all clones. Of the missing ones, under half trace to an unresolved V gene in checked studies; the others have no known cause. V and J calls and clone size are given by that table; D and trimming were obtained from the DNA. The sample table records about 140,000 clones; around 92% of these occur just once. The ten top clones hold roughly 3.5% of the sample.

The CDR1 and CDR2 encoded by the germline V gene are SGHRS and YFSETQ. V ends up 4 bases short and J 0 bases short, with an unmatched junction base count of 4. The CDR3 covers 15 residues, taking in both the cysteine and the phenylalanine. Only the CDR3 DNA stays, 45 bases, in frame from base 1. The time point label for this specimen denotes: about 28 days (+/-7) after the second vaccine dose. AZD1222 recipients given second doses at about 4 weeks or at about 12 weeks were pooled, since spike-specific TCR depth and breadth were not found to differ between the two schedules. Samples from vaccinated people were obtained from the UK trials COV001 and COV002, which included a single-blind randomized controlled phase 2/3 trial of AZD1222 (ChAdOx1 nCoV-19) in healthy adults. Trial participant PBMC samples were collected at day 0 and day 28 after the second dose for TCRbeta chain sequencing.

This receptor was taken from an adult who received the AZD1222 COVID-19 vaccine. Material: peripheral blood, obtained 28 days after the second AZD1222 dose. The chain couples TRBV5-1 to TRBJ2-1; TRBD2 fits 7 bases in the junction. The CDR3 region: CASSQSGDSYNEQFF. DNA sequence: TGCGCCAGCAGCCAGAGCGGGGACTCCTACAATGAGCAGTTCTTC.